This TCR beta chain was recovered during a study of cytomegalovirus exposure and HLA in healthy donors. The study, taken as a whole, reports: The authors later found HLA-associated TCR beta chains more clonally expanded than equally common others. Reported findings show TCR beta sequences accurately forecast HLA-A and HLA-B alleles in most subjects.

A multiplex PCR was run with 60 Vbeta primers and 13 Jbeta primers. Libraries were prepared by immunoSEQ multiplex PCR; TCRdb keeps only in-frame clonotypes and omits some of them. The sample has over 95,000 clones, around 77% seen once. Trimming took off 0 bases at V and 3 bases at J, with 21 bases between the two ends. Germline CDR1 and CDR2: LGHNA and YNFKEQ. The length of the CDR3 is 19 residues. On this clone: No antigen is known for it.

The sequence came from a man in his forties or fifties in good health and CMV-seropositive. This chain links TRBV4-2 with TRBJ2-1; the D gene is possibly TRBD2 (7 bases). The sample consisted of PBMCs. CDR3: CASSQDIPGGKPSYNEQFF. DNA for the CDR3: TGTGCCAGCAGCCAAGATATCCCGGGGGGCAAACCGAGCTACAATGAGCAGTTCTTC.